The 32 T cell receptor beta chains given below trace back to one sample, sequenced in a study of cytomegalovirus exposure and HLA in healthy donors. Researchers ran the PCR with 60 Vbeta and 13 Jbeta primers. Assay: immunoSEQ multiplex PCR; the TCRdb copy retains only in-frame clones and omits some. Of roughly 130,000 clones in the sample, less than 85% were seen once. Sequencing was carried out using PBMCs. The receptors were sampled from a woman in her forties or fifties in good health and CMV-seropositive.

The chain has TRBV4-1 and TRBJ2-7; D not resolved. This CDR3 region has 14 residues. Germline-derived CDR1 and CDR2 are MGHRA and YSYEKL. Deletions cut 1 base from V and 2 bases from J, with 9 bases between. The CDR3 protein is CASSQAASPYEQYF. CDR3 in DNA: TGCGCCAGCAGCCAAGCGGCTAGTCCCTACGAGCAGTACTTC.

The V gene is TRBV11-2, the J gene TRBJ2-7; 7 bases map to TRBD2. The germline gives CDR1 SGHAT, CDR2 FQNNGV. This CDR3 is 15 amino acids long. V was pared by 5 bases and J by 1 base, with 8 bases of the junction left unmatched. CDR3 coding DNA: TGTGCCAGCAGCCCAAGAACGGGGGGATCCTACGAGCAGTACTTC. It translates to CASSPRTGGSYEQYF.

The chain has TRBV27 and TRBJ1-6, with 9 bases lining up with TRBD1. Germline lookup yields CDR1 MNHEY and CDR2 SMNVEV (reference sequence). The CDR3 loop spans 15 amino acids. The ends lost 7 bases at V and 7 bases at J; junction bases unmatched: 8. The CDR3 DNA sequence: TGTGCCAGCACCCCAACGGGGACAGGGAATTCACCCCTCCACTTT. Translation gives CASTPTGTGNSPLHF.

Turning to this clone: Relative to the germline gene, one junction end is altered; a read error may explain this. The gene calls are TRBV30 and TRBJ2-2, with 10 bases matching TRBD1. This CDR3 is 16 amino acids long. Germline assignment: CDR1 GTSNPN and CDR2 SVGIG (reference sequence). This CDR3 reads CAWSVWTGGVTGKLFF. DNA for the CDR3: TGTGCCTGGAGTGTATGGACAGGGGGGGTCACCGGGAAGCTGTTTTTT.

The V call is TRBV5-4, the J call TRBJ2-7; 7 bases match TRBD1. Germline V gene sequence: CDR1 SGHNT, CDR2 YYREEE (reference sequence). The CDR3 extends over 14 amino acids. V lost 5 bases, J lost 3 bases, and 8 bases stayed unmatched. In DNA form, the CDR3 reads TGTGCCAGCAGTTCGACAGGGCGCGACTACGAGCAGTACTTC. It is translated as CASSSTGRDYEQYF.

On this clone itself: The sample has other DNA sequences that encode this CDR3 too. The rearrangement links TRBV19 to TRBJ1-2; the D gene is possibly TRBD1 (6 bases). From germline, CDR1 is LNHDA and CDR2 SQIVND (reference sequence). The germline V and J ends were trimmed by 8 bases and 2 bases, with 12 bases remaining between them. CDR3 length: 13 residues. Here the CDR3 DNA reads TGTGCCAGTTCACTTGACAGGAACTATGGCTACACCTTC. It translates to CASSLDRNYGYTF.

The sample holds a few counts of this clone. This CDR3 is CASRPFLGGVEKLFF. The CDR3, as DNA: TGCGCCAGCAGACCTTTCCTCGGCGGGGTTGAAAAACTGTTTTTT. The V call is TRBV4-1, the J call TRBJ1-4; D is undetermined. Trimming pared 6 bases from V and 7 bases from J, leaving 18 bases between. Germline CDR1 and CDR2: MGHRA and YSYEKL. The CDR3 length is 15 residues.

The count of this clone is one. The chain has TRBV30 and TRBJ2-3; possibly TRBD2 for D (5 bases). The germline V gene encodes CDR1 GTSNPN and CDR2 SVGIG (reference sequence). The CDR3 has 17 residues. V lost 6 bases and J lost 2, with 24 bases in between. CDR3 residues: CACRRVPPRGPTDTQYF. In DNA, the CDR3 is TGTGCCTGCAGACGGGTCCCACCCAGAGGGCCCACAGATACGCAGTATTTT. The whole variable domain, remainder taken from reference TRBV30 and TRBJ2-3, is SQTIHQWPATLVQPVGSPLSLECTVEGTSNPNLYWYRQAAGRGLQLLFYSVGIGQISSEVPQNLSASRPQDRQFILSSKKLLLSDSGFYLCACRRVPPRGPTDTQYFGPGTRLTVL.

The chain has TRBV11-3 and TRBJ2-2; 7 bases align to TRBD1. The CDR3 is 14 amino acids. With 4 bases clipped from V and 7 bases from J, the junction kept 6 bases outside the gene matches. Germline V gene data show CDR1 as SGHNT and CDR2 as YENEEA. The CDR3 here is CASSWGQSSGELFF. As DNA, the CDR3 is TGTGCCAGCAGCTGGGGACAGAGTAGCGGGGAGCTGTTTTTT.

V usage is TRBV28 and J usage is TRBJ1-5; tentatively, D is TRBD1 (5 bases). V gave up 10 bases and J gave up 2 bases, with 9 bases separating them. Germline values: CDR1 MDHEN, CDR2 SYDVKM. The CDR3 consists of 12 residues. The CDR3 nucleotides are TGTGCCATCTCGACAGGCAATCAGCCCCAGCATTTT. Its protein is CAISTGNQPQHF.

This clone was counted only a few times. This chain joins TRBV6-6 and TRBJ2-5, with 10 bases aligning to TRBD2. The ends lost 8 bases at V and 5 bases at J; junction bases unmatched: 8. The CDR3 runs 14 residues. Germline lookup yields CDR1 MNHNY and CDR2 SVGAGI (reference sequence). The CDR3 sequence: CASVERGGGETQYF. The DNA for the CDR3 is TGTGCCAGCGTCGAGCGGGGGGGCGGTGAGACCCAGTACTTC.

The chain links TRBV5-1 to TRBJ1-1; D might be TRBD1 (5 bases). Trimming took 3 bases from V and 1 from J, leaving 10 bases between them. CDR3 size: 14 residues. CDR1 and CDR2 (germline): SGHRS, YFSETQ. This CDR3 is CASSWDSGNTEAFF. CDR3 DNA: TGCGCCAGCAGCTGGGACTCTGGGAACACTGAAGCTTTCTTT. Full variable domain (missing parts from reference TRBV5-1 and TRBJ1-1): KAGVTQTPRYLIKTRGQQVTLSCSPISGHRSVSWYQQTPGQGLQFLFEYFSETQRNKGNFPGRFSGRQFSNSRSEMNVSTLELGDSALYLCASSWDSGNTEAFFGQGTRLTVV.

This clone was seen just once. V and J are TRBV30 and TRBJ2-1; D is perhaps TRBD1 (6 bases). This CDR3 comprises 14 residues. The V and J ends lost 0 bases and 4 bases respectively, with 10 bases between them. Germline lookup yields CDR1 GTSNPN and CDR2 SVGIG (reference sequence). This chain's CDR3 is CAWSVHRVYNEQFF. Written as DNA, the CDR3 is TGTGCCTGGAGTGTACACAGGGTATACAATGAGCAGTTCTTC.

The rearrangement links TRBV6-6 to TRBJ1-3; 9 nucleotides agree with TRBD1. The V gene end was trimmed by 7 bases and the J gene end by 0 bases; junction bases not matched to a gene: 4. This CDR3 contains 15 residues. Looked up from germline, CDR1 is MNHNY and CDR2 is SVGAGI (reference sequence). The CDR3 nucleotides read TGTGCCAGCATTGGGGGACAGGGCTCTGGAAACACCATATATTTT. This gives the protein CASIGGQGSGNTIYF.

J is TRBJ2-3 and V is TRBV2; 7 bases agree with TRBD2. Germline V gene sequence: CDR1 SNHLY, CDR2 FYNNEI. With V trimmed by 5 bases and J by 0 bases, 2 bases remained unmatched. The CDR3 totals 14 residues. CDR3 in DNA: TGTGCCAGCAGTAGCGGGGCTAGCACAGATACGCAGTATTTT. Translated: CASSSGASTDTQYF.

This clone occurred a few times. This chain uses TRBV7-4 with TRBJ1-5; 9 bases agree with TRBD1. The CDR3 runs to 15 residues. Germline V gene lookup returns CDR1 SGHVT and CDR2 SQSDAQ. Germline trimming cut 4 bases from V and 2 bases from J; bases unmatched to any gene: 3. CDR3: CASSYRDRGNQPQHF. The CDR3 coding sequence is TGTGCCAGCAGCTACCGGGACAGGGGCAATCAGCCCCAGCATTTT. The entire variable domain, with the rest obtained from reference TRBV7-4 and TRBJ1-5, is as follows: GAGVSQSPRYKVAKRGRDVALRCDSISGHVTLYWYRQTLGQGSEVLTYSQSDAQRDKSGRPSGRFSAERPERSVSTLKIQRTEQGDSAVYLCASSYRDRGNQPQHFGDGTRLSIL.

The CDR3: CASSRGFISTEAFF. Here the CDR3 DNA reads TGTGCCAGCAGCAGGGGTTTCATTTCCACTGAAGCTTTCTTT. This chain connects TRBV5-6 to TRBJ1-1; D may be TRBD1 (5 bases). Trimming removed 4 bases from V and 4 bases from J, with 14 bases in between. This CDR3 contains 14 residues. Germline lookup yields CDR1 SGHDT and CDR2 YYEEEE.

The V call is TRBV28, the J call TRBJ2-1; D may be TRBD2 (5 bases). The germline gives CDR1 MDHEN, CDR2 SYDVKM. This CDR3 comprises 15 residues. V lost 7 bases, J lost 9 bases, and 22 bases lay in between. CDR3 nucleotide sequence: TGTGCCAGCATTCCACTAGATCGTGGCTTCAGTGAGCAGTTCTTC. This gives the protein CASIPLDRGFSEQFF.

The chain couples TRBV4-1 to TRBJ1-4, with 7 bases fitting TRBD1. Germline CDR1 MGHRA, CDR2 YSYEKL. The J segment lost 2 bases and the V segment lost 4 bases, leaving 4 bases of the junction unmatched. The CDR3 consists of 15 residues. The CDR3 loop is CASSRTGQTNEKLFF. The CDR3 coding sequence is TGCGCCAGCAGCCGAACGGGACAGACTAATGAAAAACTGTTTTTT.

For the CDR3, the DNA is TGCGCCAGCAGCCCCGGGACTAGCGGGGATTACTACGAGCAGTACTTC. This sequence encodes CASSPGTSGDYYEQYF. J is TRBJ2-7 and V is TRBV5-1, with TRBD2 matching 13 bases. The CDR3 contains 16 residues. J lost 3 bases, V lost 4 bases, and 7 bases had no gene match. CDR1 and CDR2 from the germline V gene are SGHRS and YFSETQ.

The chain employs TRBV2 and TRBJ1-5; a possible D gene is TRBD1 (6 bases). The germline V gene has CDR1 SNHLY and CDR2 FYNNEI. CDR3 length: 14 residues. The V and J ends lost 7 bases and 4 bases respectively, with 14 bases between them. CDR3 DNA: TGTGCCAGCACCTTACAGGGAAATAATCAGCCCCAGCATTTT. Translating gives CASTLQGNNQPQHF.

This sequence joins TRBV6-6 and TRBJ1-5; weak D call: TRBD1 (6 bases). V dropped 3 bases and J dropped 1 base, with 13 bases sitting between them. From germline, CDR1 is MNHNY and CDR2 SVGAGI (reference sequence). The CDR3 extends over 16 amino acids. This chain's CDR3 is CASSYRGARSNQPQHF. The CDR3 DNA reads as TGTGCCAGCAGTTATCGGGGGGCGCGCAGCAATCAGCCCCAGCATTTT.

A note on this clone: At one end the junction does not follow the germline gene, possibly because of a read error. This sequence joins TRBV6-5 and TRBJ1-2; 8 positions match TRBD1. The CDR3 is 15 amino acids. Germline lookup yields CDR1 MNHEY and CDR2 SVGAGI. For the CDR3, the DNA is TGTGCCGGCAGTCGTGACACCGCAGGGGGCTGGGGCTACACCTTC. Residues: CAGSRDTAGGWGYTF.

V gene TRBV9 combines with J gene TRBJ2-3, with D possibly TRBD2 on 6 matching bases. V lost 4 bases and J lost 1, with 13 bases in between. The CDR3 is made up of 15 amino acids. Germline CDR1 reads SGDLS; CDR2 reads YYNGEE. The CDR3 loop reads CASSPVASGTDTQYF. Here the CDR3 DNA reads TGTGCCAGCAGCCCGGTTGCTAGCGGCACAGATACGCAGTATTTT.

V and J are TRBV7-9 and TRBJ1-6; no clear D gene. With 1 base removed from V and 9 bases from J, the gap between germline ends came to 16 bases. The CDR3 contains 16 residues. Per germline, CDR1 SEHNR and CDR2 FQNEAQ (reference sequence). This CDR3 is CASSLGRVTSGSPLHF. CDR3 nucleotide sequence: TGTGCCAGCAGCTTAGGGAGGGTCACTTCGGGTTCACCCCTCCACTTT.

The CDR3 reads CASSRSDRLEAFF. As DNA, the CDR3 is TGTGCCAGCAGCCGGTCGGACAGGTTGGAAGCTTTCTTT. The gene calls are TRBV5-6 and TRBJ1-1; 7 bases fit TRBD1. The junction had 8 bases not matched to a gene; V was cut back by 4 bases and J by 8 bases. The CDR3 sequence is 13 residues long. CDR1 and CDR2 from the germline V gene are SGHDT and YYEEEE.

This clone was seen just once. In DNA, the CDR3 is TGCGCCAGCAGCTTGATAGTCGCGGCCGATCCCCGGGGAGAGACCCAGTACTTC. Translation gives CASSLIVAADPRGETQYF. This chain joins TRBV5-1 and TRBJ2-5, with D tentatively TRBD2 (5 bases). The length of the CDR3 is 18 residues. Germline CDR1 and CDR2: SGHRS and YFSETQ. Trimming took off 1 base at V and 4 bases at J, with 23 bases between the two ends.

V is TRBV28 and J is TRBJ2-1; D perhaps matches TRBD2 (6 bases). This CDR3 is built from 16 residues. The V end was cut by 9 bases, the J end by 1 base, with 19 bases between. From germline, CDR1 is MDHEN and CDR2 SYDVKM. The DNA for the CDR3 is TGTGCCAGTCTTCGGGGAGGAGGATCTTCCTACAATGAGCAGTTCTTC. It is translated as CASLRGGGSSYNEQFF.

The chain joins TRBV5-1 to TRBJ1-2, with D hard to call. V lost 0 bases and J 8 bases, leaving 20 bases between the germline ends. Germline V gene lookup returns CDR1 SGHRS and CDR2 YFSETQ. The CDR3 sequence is 16 residues long. The CDR3: CASSLVTLGRTGGYTF. The CDR3 DNA is TGCGCCAGCAGCTTGGTGACACTAGGACGGACGGGGGGCTACACCTTC. The whole variable domain, filled in from reference TRBV5-1 and TRBJ1-2, reads KAGVTQTPRYLIKTRGQQVTLSCSPISGHRSVSWYQQTPGQGLQFLFEYFSETQRNKGNFPGRFSGRQFSNSRSEMNVSTLELGDSALYLCASSLVTLGRTGGYTFGSGTRLTVV.

The V gene is TRBV6-5, the J gene TRBJ1-1; D call uncertain. In germline, CDR1 is MNHEY, CDR2 SVGAGI. V shed 2 bases and J shed 1 base, with 5 bases lying between them. The CDR3 has 13 amino acids. This CDR3 reads CASSYQENTEAFF. The DNA for the CDR3 is TGTGCCAGCAGTTACCAGGAGAACACTGAAGCTTTCTTT.

V usage is TRBV2 and J usage is TRBJ1-4; 8 positions match TRBD1. V shed 10 bases, J shed 7 bases, and the junction held 5 bases outside the gene matches. CDR1 and CDR2 from the germline V gene are SNHLY and FYNNEI. This CDR3 is built from 12 residues. The CDR3 sequence: CATRGLSEKLFF. Here the CDR3 DNA reads TGTGCCACCAGGGGGCTGTCTGAAAAACTGTTTTTT.

The chain is built from TRBV11-2 and TRBJ2-3; 7 bases line up with TRBD1. V dropped 2 bases and J dropped 0; count of bases not matched to a gene: 14. CDR1 and CDR2 from the germline V gene are SGHAT and FQNNGV. The CDR3 is 19 residues long. The CDR3 region has the DNA TGTGCCAGCAGCTTATCAGTAAACAGGGGTCCTTCTAGCACAGATACGCAGTATTTT. It yields the protein CASSLSVNRGPSSTDTQYF.